Ten or more counts support the clone carrying this TCR beta chain. What it recognizes is unknown. Germline assignment: CDR1 SGHAT and CDR2 FQNNGV. CDR3 length equals 14 residues. The germline V and J ends were trimmed by 5 bases and 11 bases, with 18 bases remaining between them. This sample was included in a study of identical twins. Points from the study as a whole: Memory repertoires lacked the insertion deficit that abundant cord blood beta clonotypes showed. Conclusions relied on cross-sectional statistical analysis, not following the same donors.

TCRdb processed the 5' RACE reads anew with MiXCR; each CDR3 protein has one entry. The table shows around 530,000 distinct CDR3 sequences, with around 15% occurring only once. Separately, the same data were catalogued under a study of yellow fever vaccine responses in identical twins.

The TCR sequence derives from a woman between 18 and 29 years old in good health. Sample: CD4+ T cells sorted from blood. The V call is TRBV11-2, the J call TRBJ2-2; a possible D gene is TRBD2 (7 bases). CDR3 loop: CASSRGGGGGELFF. Here the CDR3 DNA reads TGTGCCAGCAGCCGCGGTGGGGGAGGGGGAGAGCTGTTTTTT.